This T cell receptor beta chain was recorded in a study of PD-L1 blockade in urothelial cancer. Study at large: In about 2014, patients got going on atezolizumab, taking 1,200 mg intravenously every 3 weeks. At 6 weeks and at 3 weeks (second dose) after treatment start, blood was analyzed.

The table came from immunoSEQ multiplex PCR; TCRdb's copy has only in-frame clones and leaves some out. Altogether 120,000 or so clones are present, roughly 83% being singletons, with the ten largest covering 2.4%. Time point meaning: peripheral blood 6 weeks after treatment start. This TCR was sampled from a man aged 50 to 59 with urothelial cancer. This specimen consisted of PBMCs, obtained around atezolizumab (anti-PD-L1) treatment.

This chain's CDR3 is CASSAPHLAGGRETQYF. In nucleotides, the CDR3 is TGTGCCAGCAGTGCGCCCCATCTAGCGGGAGGGCGGGAGACCCAGTACTTC. The chain is built from TRBV28 and TRBJ2-5, with 12 bases matching TRBD2. The germline V gene encodes CDR1 MDHEN and CDR2 SYDVKM. The V and J ends lost 5 bases and 5 bases, in that order; junction bases with no gene match: 12. This CDR3 comprises 17 residues.